The 25 T cell receptor beta chains below all came from one sample that was sequenced in a study of T cell responses to AZD1222 COVID-19 vaccine (dated by TCRdb to about 2021). The receptor library was made with the immunoSEQ multiplex PCR assay. What TCRdb holds here is the immuneACCESS table cut down to in-frame rearrangements. Part of the clones is not present; checked against another copy, under half of the missing clones reflect an unresolved V gene, and the others are unexplained. This sample has 150,000 to 200,000 clones in its table, and around 93% of those were observed once. Of the sample, 7.5% to 9.5% is held by the ten largest clones. This sample's time point label indicates: baseline before first vaccination. Sample: peripheral blood, taken on day 0 of AZD1222 vaccination. The receptors stem from an adult in good health.

The genes are TRBV29-1 and TRBJ1-5; TRBD1 agrees at 7 bases. Germline CDR1 is SQVTM and CDR2 is ANQGSEA. The V gene end was trimmed by 4 bases and the J gene end by 5 bases; junction bases not matched to a gene: 5. This CDR3 has 13 residues. CDR3 sequence: CSVGQGRDQPQHF. In nucleotides, the CDR3 is TGCAGCGTTGGACAGGGTCGCGATCAGCCCCAGCATTTT.

The chain has TRBV4-1 and TRBJ1-1; 8 bases match TRBD1. The V gene's germline CDR1 is MGHRA and CDR2 YSYEKL. V dropped 0 bases and J dropped 4; count of bases not matched to a gene: 13. CDR3 size: 18 residues. DNA for the CDR3: TGCGCCAGCAGCCAAGAATGGGGAGGGGGTCAGGGGGCCACTGAAGCTTTCTTT. This encodes CASSQEWGGGQGATEAFF.

This chain connects TRBV7-9 to TRBJ1-2; 7 bases align to TRBD1. Germline loops: CDR1 SEHNR, CDR2 FQNEAQ (reference sequence). The CDR3 contains 14 residues. V trimming: 9 bases; J trimming: 5 bases; junction bases outside the gene matches: 12. The CDR3 loop is CASSERQGEYGYTF. The CDR3 bases are TGTGCCAGTAGCGAACGACAGGGAGAGTATGGCTACACCTTC.

In its sample, this clone was seen a few times. The chain has TRBV27 and TRBJ2-5, with D perhaps matching TRBD1 or TRBD2 (6 bases each). The CDR3 runs 14 residues. CDR1 and CDR2 from the germline V gene are MNHEY and SMNVEV (reference sequence). V shed 1 base and J shed 6 bases, with 12 bases lying between them. CDR3 amino acids: CASSLLGGAQTQYF. Written as DNA, the CDR3 is TGTGCCAGCAGTTTATTGGGGGGCGCCCAGACCCAGTACTTC.

This clone appeared a single time. J is TRBJ2-7 and V is TRBV10-3; D is undetermined. The CDR3 has 12 residues. CDR1 is ENHRY and CDR2 is SYGVKD in the germline V gene. V was pared by 1 base and J by 7 bases, with 8 bases between. CDR3 DNA: TGTGCCATCAGTGAGTTTAACAGTGAGCAGTACTTC. Encoded protein: CAISEFNSEQYF.

The chain is built from TRBV12-2 and TRBJ1-4; the table calls TRBD1, which could not be checked here. TRBV12-2 is classified as a pseudogene. The CDR3 is made up of 15 amino acids. The CDR3 is CASRLRQGDDEKLFF. The CDR3 DNA reads as TGTGCAAGTCGACTCCGACAGGGGGATGACGAAAAACTGTTTTTT.

V and J are TRBV5-1 and TRBJ1-1; D gene unclear. This CDR3 contains 12 residues. Germline V CDR1 and CDR2: SGHRS, YFSETQ. Trimming took 3 bases from V and 3 from J, leaving 6 bases between them. This CDR3 is CASSSGYTEAFF. The CDR3 nucleotides read TGCGCCAGCAGCTCGGGGTACACTGAAGCTTTCTTT.

The chain combines TRBV3-1 (or the pseudogene TRBV3-2) with TRBJ1-2, with 9 bases aligning to TRBD1. This CDR3 is built from 16 residues. Germline V lookup: CDR1 LGHDT, CDR2 YNNKEL (reference sequence). V trimming: 1 base; J trimming: 7 bases; junction bases outside the gene matches: 10. The CDR3 bases are TGTGCCAGCAGCCAAGGGCGGCCGGGACAGGGAATTGGCTACACCTTC. Translation gives CASSQGRPGQGIGYTF.

The rearrangement links TRBV6-5 to TRBJ2-3; TRBD2 is a possible D gene (6 bases). The germline CDR1 and CDR2 sequences are MNHEY and SVGAGI. The length of the CDR3 is 16 residues. With 0 bases removed from V and 3 bases from J, the gap between germline ends came to 13 bases. In DNA form, the CDR3 reads TGTGCCAGCAGTTACTCGTGGCTAGCGCCGACAGATACGCAGTATTTT. Translation: CASSYSWLAPTDTQYF.

This sequence joins TRBV2 and TRBJ1-1; the match to TRBD1 covers 10 bases. CDR1 is SNHLY, CDR2 FYNNEI, per germline. V gave up 0 bases and J gave up 5 bases; unmatched junction bases: 6. The CDR3 has 16 residues. The DNA of the CDR3 is TGTGCCAGCAGTGAAGCGCAGGGACAGGGGAGGACTGAAGCTTTCTTT. Its translation is CASSEAQGQGRTEAFF.

This chain uses TRBV19 with TRBJ2-1; 11 bases fit TRBD2. V shed 10 bases and J 4 bases; nucleotides not matched to a gene: 12. This CDR3 comprises 16 residues. Germline V gene lookup returns CDR1 LNHDA and CDR2 SQIVND (reference sequence). CDR3 region: CATKRGGTSGYNEQFF. The DNA for the CDR3 is TGTGCCACCAAAAGGGGTGGGACTAGCGGTTACAATGAGCAGTTCTTC.

This rearrangement joins TRBV15 to TRBJ1-3, with D unclear. Per germline, CDR1 LNHNV and CDR2 YYDKDF (reference sequence). The V gene lost 3 bases and the J gene lost 2 bases, with 8 bases spanning the gap. The CDR3 consists of 14 residues. The CDR3 sequence: CATSRDFAGNTIYF. In DNA form, the CDR3 reads TGTGCCACCAGCAGGGATTTCGCTGGAAACACCATATATTTT.

The gene calls are TRBV28 and TRBJ1-5; the D gene is possibly TRBD1 (5 bases). This CDR3 comprises 18 residues. Trimming left V 3 bases short and J 0 bases short, with 18 bases between. The germline V gene encodes CDR1 MDHEN and CDR2 SYDVKM. The CDR3 region has the DNA TGTGCCAGCAGTTTTTACCCACAGGCTCCAAATAGCAATCAGCCCCAGCATTTT. Translating it yields CASSFYPQAPNSNQPQHF.

This clone was counted between two and nine times. V is TRBV30 and J is TRBJ1-5; a possible D gene is TRBD1 (5 bases). Per the germline V gene, CDR1 is GTSNPN and CDR2 is SVGIG (reference sequence). With 3 bases removed from V and 5 bases from J, the gap between germline ends came to 11 bases. The CDR3 totals 13 residues. CDR3 coding DNA: TGTGCCTGGAGCGGGGGGGGAGATCAGCCCCAGCATTTT. Translating gives CAWSGGGDQPQHF.

This clone was observed once. This chain connects TRBV6-5 to TRBJ2-1, with 12 bases aligning to TRBD2. This CDR3 is built from 15 residues. The V segment lost 6 bases and the J segment 15 bases; nucleotides outside the gene matches: 15. Looked up from germline, CDR1 is MNHEY and CDR2 is SVGAGI. CDR3 DNA: TGTGCCAGCAGGATTCTAGCGGGAGGGACGGGAAATCTGTTCTTC. Protein: CASRILAGGTGNLFF.

In this sample, this clone turned up once. The CDR3 loop is CASSPEGLAGGSTGELFF. In nucleotides, the CDR3 is TGCGCCAGCAGCCCGGAGGGACTAGCGGGAGGGAGCACCGGGGAGCTGTTTTTT. The V call is TRBV5-1, the J call TRBJ2-2, with 16 bases that match TRBD2. Trimming at V came to 4 bases and at J to 4 bases, leaving 7 bases not matched to a gene. This CDR3 is 18 amino acids long. Germline CDR1 is SGHRS and CDR2 is YFSETQ.

V and J are TRBV29-1 and TRBJ2-2, with 13 bases aligning to TRBD2. This CDR3 spans 15 amino acids. CDR1 and CDR2 (germline): SQVTM, ANQGSEA. The V and J ends lost 4 bases and 5 bases, in that order; junction bases with no gene match: 4. CDR3 amino acids: CSVGILAGGTGELFF. The CDR3 bases are TGCAGCGTTGGCATACTAGCGGGAGGGACCGGGGAGCTGTTTTTT.

J is TRBJ1-5 and V is TRBV4-1; D may be TRBD1 (6 bases). V lost 1 base and J lost 6, with 13 bases in between. The germline gives CDR1 MGHRA, CDR2 YSYEKL. The CDR3 totals 15 residues. The CDR3 loop is CASSQGGGGGQPQHF. The CDR3 nucleotides read TGCGCCAGCAGCCAAGGAGGGGGAGGGGGTCAGCCCCAGCATTTT.

This clone was seen a single time. DNA for the CDR3: TGTGCCAGTAGTCAGACGGGACAAAATCAGCCCCAGCATTTT. Its protein is CASSQTGQNQPQHF. This chain connects TRBV19 to TRBJ1-5; tentatively, D is TRBD1 (6 bases). CDR1 and CDR2 from the germline V gene are LNHDA and SQIVND (reference sequence). V gave up 5 bases and J gave up 4 bases, with 12 bases separating them. This CDR3 region has 14 residues.

This chain joins TRBV6-5 and TRBJ1-5; 8 nucleotides match TRBD1. CDR1 is MNHEY and CDR2 is SVGAGI in the germline V gene. The CDR3 is 14 residues long. V shed 5 bases and J 10 bases; nucleotides not matched to a gene: 10. CDR3 sequence reads: CASSLAGGFDPQHF. The CDR3 nucleotides are TGTGCCAGCAGTCTCGCAGGGGGCTTCGATCCCCAGCATTTT.

V usage is TRBV4-1 and J usage is TRBJ2-5; D remains ambiguous. CDR3 length: 14 residues. CDR1 MGHRA and CDR2 YSYEKL come from the germline V gene. V shed 0 bases and J shed 3 bases, with 8 bases lying between them. CDR3 nucleotides: TGCGCCAGCAGCCAAGAACCGATCGAAGAGACCCAGTACTTC. Its protein product is CASSQEPIEETQYF.

This clone was counted a single time. J is TRBJ2-1 and V is TRBV7-2, with TRBD2 identical over 10 bases. With V trimmed by 6 bases and J by 6 bases, 5 bases remained unmatched. The CDR3 is made up of 14 amino acids. CDR1 and CDR2 from the germline V gene are SGHTA and FQGNSA. CDR3 in amino acids: CASSRLAGANEQFF. The CDR3 DNA reads TGTGCCAGCAGTCGACTAGCGGGCGCCAATGAGCAGTTCTTC.

This chain uses TRBV29-1 with TRBJ1-1, with D unclear. There are 10 residues in the CDR3. Germline V CDR1 and CDR2: SQVTM, ANQGSEA. Trimming stripped 6 bases from V and 7 bases from J, with 9 bases between. The CDR3 sequence is CSVDTFEAFF. In DNA form, the CDR3 reads TGCAGCGTAGACACCTTTGAAGCTTTCTTT.

The chain joins TRBV5-1 to TRBJ2-1, with 12 bases lining up with TRBD2. The CDR3 has 17 amino acids. V was clipped by 4 bases and J by 6 bases; unmatched bases: 11. Germline V gene data show CDR1 as SGHRS and CDR2 as YFSETQ. CDR3 sequence: CASSLTSGGGRGNEQFF. Written as DNA, the CDR3 is TGCGCCAGCAGCCTGACTAGCGGGGGAGGGAGGGGCAATGAGCAGTTCTTC.

The chain uses TRBV7-8 and TRBJ1-6; TRBD1 is a possible D gene (6 bases). This CDR3 is 15 amino acids long. The V and J ends lost 5 bases and 5 bases respectively, with 13 bases between them. Germline loops: CDR1 SGHVS, CDR2 FQNEAQ. The CDR3 region has the DNA TGTGCCAGCAGCCCACAGGGCTTTAATAATTCACCCCTCCACTTT. This sequence encodes CASSPQGFNNSPLHF.